The T cell receptor beta chain described here comes from a study of T cell repertoires in breast cancer. General observations from the study: Possibly tumor-specific: roughly 20 TCR pairs in seven or more tumors, rare in control blood.

Germline-derived CDR1 and CDR2 are SNHLY and FYNNEI. Trimming removed 4 bases from V and 4 bases from J, with 10 bases in between. The CDR3 contains 13 residues. During the second nested PCR, blocking oligonucleotides suppressed genes that were not paired. One entry per CDR3 protein results from TCRdb running MiXCR on the emulsion pairing reads. This sample has nearly 40,000 distinct CDR3 sequences; about 41% occur once, and the top ten carry less than 80%. This clonotype was found a few times. Its antigen is unidentified. Primers covering all TCR V genes were used in emulsion RT-PCR on CD8+ T cells. Source material: CD8+ T cells. This TCR came from a pool of human donors with breast cancer or a healthy control (not recorded which). V gene TRBV2 combines with J gene TRBJ1-1; TRBD1 might be the D (6 bases). The CDR3 nucleotides are TGTGCCAGCAGTGGGGGGGCTAGCACTGAAGCTTTCTTT. Translated: CASSGGASTEAFF.